This TCR beta chain derives from a study of CD8 T cells in ankylosing spondylitis. General study points: Earlier reports found some motif variants in synovial fluid and blood in reactive arthritis.

Details on this clonotype: The antigen is unknown.

TCRdb reprocessed the 5' RACE reads via MiXCR and lists one record per CDR3 protein. The top ten hold 0.85% to 1.4% of the sample, which has approximately 340,000 distinct CDR3 sequences, 14% to 15% seen once. CDR1 and CDR2 (germline): MGHRA, YSYEKL. The germline V and J ends were trimmed by 0 bases and 6 bases, with 15 bases remaining between them. CDR3 length: 15 amino acids. V is TRBV4-1 and J is TRBJ2-7; D ambiguous. Sequenced sample: blood, either unsorted or a sorted T cell fraction (not recorded which). The TCR sequence derives from a male donor with ankylosing spondylitis or in good health (not recorded which). The CDR3, as DNA: TGCGCCAGCAGCCAAGACAGGACCGTGTTCATCGAGCAGTACTTC. This translates into CASSQDRTVFIEQYF.